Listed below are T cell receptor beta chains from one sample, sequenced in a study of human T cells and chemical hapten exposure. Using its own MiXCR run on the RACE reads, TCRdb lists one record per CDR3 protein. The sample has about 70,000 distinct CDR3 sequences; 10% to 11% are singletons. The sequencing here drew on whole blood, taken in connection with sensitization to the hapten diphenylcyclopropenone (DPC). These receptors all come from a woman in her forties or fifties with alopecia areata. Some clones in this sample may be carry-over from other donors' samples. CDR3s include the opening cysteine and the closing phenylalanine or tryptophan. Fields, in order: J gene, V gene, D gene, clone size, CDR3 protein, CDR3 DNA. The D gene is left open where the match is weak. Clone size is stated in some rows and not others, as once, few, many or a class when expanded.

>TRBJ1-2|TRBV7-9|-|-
CASSQAAGEDYGYTF
TGTGCCAGCAGCCAGGCGGCAGGGGAGGACTATGGCTACACCTTC
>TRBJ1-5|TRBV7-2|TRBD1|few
CASSRSGQGSNQPQHF
TGTGCCAGCAGCCGAAGTGGACAGGGGAGCAATCAGCCCCAGCATTTT
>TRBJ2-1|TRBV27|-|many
CASSLRTAPDNEQFF
TGTGCCAGCAGTTTAAGAACAGCCCCAGACAATGAGCAGTTCTTC
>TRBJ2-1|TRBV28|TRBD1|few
CASSSRTGGSYNEQFF
TGTGCCAGCAGTTCACGGACAGGGGGCTCCTACAATGAGCAGTTCTTC
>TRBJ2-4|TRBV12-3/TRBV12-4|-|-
CASSFRRGAKNIQYF
TGTGCCAGCAGTTTCCGCCGGGGGGCGAAAAACATTCAGTACTTC
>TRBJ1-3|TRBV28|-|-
CASSDSFLSGNTIYF
TGTGCCAGCAGCGACTCGTTTCTCTCTGGAAACACCATATATTTT
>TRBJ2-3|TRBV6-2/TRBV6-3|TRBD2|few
CASSPPSGGLKDTQYF
TGTGCCAGCAGCCCCCCTAGCGGGGGGTTGAAAGATACGCAGTATTTT
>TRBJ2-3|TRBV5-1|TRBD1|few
CASSSTTGPDTQYF
TGCGCCAGCAGCTCTACGACAGGGCCAGATACGCAGTATTTT
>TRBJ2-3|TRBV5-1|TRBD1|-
CASSSGRQGADSQYF
TGCGCCAGCAGCTCGGGAAGACAGGGGGCGGATTCGCAGTATTTT
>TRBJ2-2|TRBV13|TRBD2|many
CASSPAGYTGELFF
TGTGCCAGCAGCCCAGCGGGGTACACCGGGGAGCTGTTTTTT
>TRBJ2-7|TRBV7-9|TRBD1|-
CASSFQGAGEQYF
TGTGCCAGCAGCTTCCAGGGGGCTGGCGAGCAGTACTTC
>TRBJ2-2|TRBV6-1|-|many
CASSEAYSQGGELFF
TGTGCCAGCAGTGAAGCGTACAGCCAGGGAGGGGAGCTGTTTTTT
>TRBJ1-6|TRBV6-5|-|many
CASSYSGSSYNSPLHF
TGTGCCAGCAGTTACTCGGGGAGCTCCTATAATTCACCCCTCCACTTT
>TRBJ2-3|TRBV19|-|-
CASTGPPTDTQYF
TGTGCCAGTACCGGGCCCCCCACAGATACGCAGTATTTT
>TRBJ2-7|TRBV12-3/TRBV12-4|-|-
CASILGTQTTEQYF
TGTGCCAGCATTCTAGGGACCCAGACAACCGAGCAGTACTTC
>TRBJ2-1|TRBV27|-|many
CASSSTRVNEQFF
TGTGCCAGCAGTTCAACTCGGGTGAATGAGCAGTTCTTC
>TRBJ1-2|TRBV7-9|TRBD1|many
CASSPRTGNYGYTF
TGTGCCAGCAGCCCCAGGACAGGGAACTATGGCTACACCTTC
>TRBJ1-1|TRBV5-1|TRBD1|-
CASSVTGGSNTEAFF
TGCGCCAGCAGCGTTACAGGGGGCTCGAACACTGAAGCTTTCTTT
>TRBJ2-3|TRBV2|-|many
CASSGGQPTDTQYF
TGTGCCAGCAGTGGAGGACAGCCCACAGATACGCAGTATTTT
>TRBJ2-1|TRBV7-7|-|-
CASSSSDRHNEQFF
TGTGCCAGCAGCTCCTCGGACAGACACAATGAGCAGTTCTTC
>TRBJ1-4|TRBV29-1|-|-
CSVGGLSEKLFF
TGCAGCGTTGGTGGGCTCTCGGAAAAACTGTTTTTT
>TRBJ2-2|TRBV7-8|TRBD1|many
CASSLDRGRAGELFF
TGTGCCAGCAGCTTAGACAGGGGAAGGGCCGGGGAGCTGTTTTTT
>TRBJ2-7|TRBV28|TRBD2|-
CASTRAGPYEQYF
TGTGCCAGCACCCGAGCGGGGCCCTACGAGCAGTACTTC
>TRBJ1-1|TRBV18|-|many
CASSRTGVGTEAFF
TGTGCCAGCTCACGAACCGGGGTCGGCACTGAAGCTTTCTTT
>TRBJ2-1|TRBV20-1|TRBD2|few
CSAPGLAGGGVNEQFF
TGCAGTGCCCCGGGACTAGCGGGAGGTGGGGTCAATGAGCAGTTCTTC
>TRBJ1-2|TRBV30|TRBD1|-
CAWARDRGNYGYTF
TGTGCCTGGGCCCGGGACAGGGGTAACTATGGCTACACCTTC
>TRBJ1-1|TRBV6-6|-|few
CASSAGYGTEAFF
TGTGCCAGCAGTGCAGGGTATGGCACTGAAGCTTTCTTT
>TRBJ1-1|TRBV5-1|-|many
CASSLGDLNTEAFF
TGCGCCAGCAGCTTGGGAGATCTGAACACTGAAGCTTTCTTT
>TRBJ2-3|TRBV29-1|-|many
CSVEPSSTDTQYF
TGCAGCGTTGAACCTTCTAGCACAGATACGCAGTATTTT
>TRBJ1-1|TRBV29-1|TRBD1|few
CSVARDRVNTEAFF
TGCAGCGTCGCGAGGGACAGGGTGAACACTGAAGCTTTCTTT
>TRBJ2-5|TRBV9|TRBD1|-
CAGSVIPGGAETQYF
TGTGCCGGCAGCGTAATTCCAGGGGGCGCGGAGACCCAGTACTTC
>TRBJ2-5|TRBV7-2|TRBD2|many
CASSLWLAGGPKTQYF
TGTGCCAGCAGCTTATGGCTAGCGGGGGGGCCCAAGACCCAGTACTTC
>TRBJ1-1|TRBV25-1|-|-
CASSPFTTNTEAFF
TGTGCCAGCAGTCCTTTCACGACGAACACTGAAGCTTTCTTT
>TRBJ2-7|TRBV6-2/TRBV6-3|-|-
CASSPDRATEQYF
TGTGCCAGCAGTCCGGACAGAGCAACCGAGCAGTACTTC
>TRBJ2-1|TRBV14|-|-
CASSQEIRPYNEQFF
TGTGCCAGCAGCCAAGAGATTCGCCCCTACAATGAGCAGTTCTTC
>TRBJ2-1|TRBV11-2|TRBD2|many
CASSLGTSWDEQFF
TGTGCCAGCAGCTTAGGGACTAGCTGGGATGAGCAGTTCTTC
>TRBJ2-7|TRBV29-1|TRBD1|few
CSAGGTGSYEQYF
TGCAGCGCCGGCGGGACAGGGTCCTACGAGCAGTACTTC
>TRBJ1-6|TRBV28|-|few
CASSTDPWGSPLHF
TGTGCCAGCAGCACAGACCCGTGGGGATCACCCCTCCACTTT
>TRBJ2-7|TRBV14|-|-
CASSQDGTYEQYF
TGTGCCAGCAGCCAAGACGGGACCTACGAGCAGTACTTC
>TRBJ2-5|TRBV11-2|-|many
CASSPWTETQYF
TGTGCCAGCAGCCCCTGGACTGAGACCCAGTACTTC
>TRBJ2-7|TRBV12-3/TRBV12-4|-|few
CASRLGQVSEQYF
TGTGCCAGCAGGTTGGGGCAGGTTAGCGAGCAGTACTTC
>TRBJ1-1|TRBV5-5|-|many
CASSFLLLGNTEAFF
TGTGCCAGCAGCTTCCTTTTATTGGGGAACACTGAAGCTTTCTTT
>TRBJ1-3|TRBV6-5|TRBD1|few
CASKKGNHRGPGNTIYF
TGTGCCAGCAAAAAGGGGAACCACAGGGGGCCTGGAAACACCATATATTTT
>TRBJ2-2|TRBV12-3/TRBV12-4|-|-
CASSFSSANTGELFF
TGTGCCAGCAGTTTCTCTAGCGCGAACACCGGGGAGCTGTTTTTT
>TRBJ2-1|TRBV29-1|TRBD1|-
CSVRRDSSYNEQFF
TGCAGCGTTCGCCGGGACAGTAGTTACAATGAGCAGTTCTTC
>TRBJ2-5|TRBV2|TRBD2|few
CASNYAGGGQETQYF
TGTGCCAGCAATTATGCGGGAGGTGGCCAAGAGACCCAGTACTTC
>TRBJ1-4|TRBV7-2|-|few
CASSSEGWQKLFF
TGTGCCAGCAGCTCGGAGGGCTGGCAAAAACTGTTTTTT